The clone carrying this T cell receptor (beta chain) was counted a single time. This specimen belongs to a study of blood T cells in healthy people across ages. Peripheral blood from each donor was collected in a volume of 9.5 to 10 milliliters. Germline V gene sequence: CDR1 SNHLY, CDR2 FYNNEI. The V and J ends lost 2 bases and 3 bases, in that order; junction bases with no gene match: 7. The length of the CDR3 is 17 residues. Sample-barcoded 5' priming and a J-beta primer mix drove a second PCR of roughly 7 to 11 cycles. Each CDR3 protein gets one entry after TCRdb re-called the 5' RACE reads with MiXCR. Altogether about 1,600,000 distinct CDR3 sequences are present, roughly 45% being singletons, with the ten largest covering less than 8%.

The sequence was obtained from a woman between 18 and 29 years old in good health. The material sequenced was blood. The V and J genes are TRBV2 and TRBJ2-3; 11 bases line up with TRBD2. This CDR3 reads CASSEIFTSGSTDTQYF. The CDR3 bases are TGTGCCAGCAGTGAAATCTTCACTAGCGGGAGTACAGATACGCAGTATTTT. The complete variable domain, with remaining parts taken from reference TRBV2 and TRBJ2-3, reads EPEVTQTPSHQVTQMGQEVILRCVPISNHLYFYWYRQILGQKVEFLVSFYNNEISEKSEIFDDQFSVERPDGSNFTLKIRSTKLEDSAMYFCASSEIFTSGSTDTQYFGPGTRLTVL.